This entry lists 29 T cell receptor beta chains sequenced from one sample in a study of shared clonotypes between healthy human individuals. Assay: immunoSEQ multiplex PCR; the TCRdb copy retains only in-frame clones and omits some. The profile shows 2 million to 2.5 million clones, approximately 94% of them singletons. Sequenced: naive CD4+ T cells sorted from blood. The subset here: CD45RA+ positively selected. All receptors derive from a man younger than 35 in good health.

This clone was detected once. The V gene is TRBV2, the J gene TRBJ2-4; D is unclear. This CDR3 contains 12 residues. CDR1 and CDR2 from the germline V gene are SNHLY and FYNNEI. V was trimmed by 8 bases and J by 5 bases, leaving 10 bases between them. This CDR3 is CASFISENIQYF. The CDR3 DNA follows: TGTGCCAGCTTCATATCGGAAAACATTCAGTACTTC.

This clone occurred once. J is TRBJ2-7 and V is TRBV2; D is undetermined. Germline V gene lookup returns CDR1 SNHLY and CDR2 FYNNEI. Trimming cost V 4 bases and J 3 bases, with 10 bases left between them. The CDR3 has 13 residues. The CDR3 is CASSVRWDYEQYF. The CDR3 bases are TGTGCCAGCAGTGTAAGATGGGACTACGAGCAGTACTTC. The full variable domain, completed using reference TRBV2 and TRBJ2-7, is EPEVTQTPSHQVTQMGQEVILRCVPISNHLYFYWYRQILGQKVEFLVSFYNNEISEKSEIFDDQFSVERPDGSNFTLKIRSTKLEDSAMYFCASSVRWDYEQYFGPGTRLTVT.

This chain joins TRBV10-3 and TRBJ2-7; 7 bases are a match to TRBD1. The germline gives CDR1 ENHRY, CDR2 SYGVKD. This CDR3 has 15 amino acids. Trimming removed 0 bases from V and 2 bases from J; junction bases left unmatched: 4. CDR3 sequence: CAISESGTATYEQYF. The DNA of the CDR3 is TGTGCCATCAGTGAGTCCGGGACAGCCACCTACGAGCAGTACTTC.

The chain carries TRBV4-1 and TRBJ2-5; TRBD1 might be the D (5 bases). The CDR3 loop spans 15 amino acids. V was clipped by 0 bases and J by 7 bases, with 15 bases between them. CDR1 is MGHRA and CDR2 is YSYEKL in the germline V gene. The CDR3 region is CASSQEGAGSGTQYF. The CDR3 nucleotides read TGCGCCAGCAGCCAAGAAGGGGCAGGGTCGGGGACCCAGTACTTC.

The chain recombines TRBV7-9 with TRBJ2-5; 9 bases line up with TRBD2. The CDR3 sequence is 13 residues long. Germline CDR1 and CDR2: SEHNR and FQNEAQ (reference sequence). The J segment lost 3 bases and the V segment lost 7 bases, leaving 3 bases of the junction unmatched. The CDR3 nucleotides read TGTGCCAGCACCTCTAGCGGGAAAGAGACCCAGTACTTC. This codes for CASTSSGKETQYF.

This clone is a singleton in its sample. This sequence joins TRBV5-1 and TRBJ2-5; possible D gene TRBD1, 6 bases. Germline loops: CDR1 SGHRS, CDR2 YFSETQ. The CDR3 extends over 15 amino acids. The V end was cut by 0 bases, the J end by 1 base, with 10 bases between. CDR3 protein: CASSLETGRQETQYF. CDR3 in DNA: TGCGCCAGCAGCTTGGAAACAGGGCGCCAAGAGACCCAGTACTTC.

J is TRBJ2-2 and V is TRBV9, with TRBD2 matching 13 bases. The trim removed 3 bases at V and 0 bases at J, leaving 2 bases unmatched. The length of the CDR3 is 17 residues. Germline values: CDR1 SGDLS, CDR2 YYNGEE. The CDR3 loop reads CASSAGLAGANTGELFF. CDR3 bases: TGTGCCAGCAGCGCAGGACTAGCGGGGGCGAACACCGGGGAGCTGTTTTTT.

The chain employs TRBV9 and TRBJ1-1; D perhaps matches TRBD1 (6 bases). Trimming left V 0 bases short and J 0 bases short, with 12 bases between. Per the germline V gene, CDR1 is SGDLS and CDR2 is YYNGEE. The CDR3 has 16 residues. The CDR3 is CASSVGGGALNTEAFF. CDR3 in DNA: TGTGCCAGCAGCGTAGGAGGGGGGGCCCTGAACACTGAAGCTTTCTTT.

The V call is TRBV23-1, the J call TRBJ2-7; 12 bases fit TRBD2. TRBV23-1 is an ORF for which the function is uncertain. Trimming cost V 0 bases and J 4 bases; bases outside gene matches: 10. The CDR3 contains 18 residues. The CDR3: CASSQSELAGGPNYEQYF. The CDR3 DNA sequence: TGCGCCAGCAGTCAATCGGAGCTAGCGGGAGGGCCGAATTACGAGCAGTACTTC.

V is TRBV5-1 and J is TRBJ2-3, with D unresolved. The CDR3 has 14 amino acids. V lost 6 bases to trimming and J lost 0 bases, with 11 bases between them. Germline V gene data show CDR1 as SGHRS and CDR2 as YFSETQ. The CDR3 region is CASNPVRSTDTQYF. CDR3 coding DNA: TGCGCCAGCAATCCGGTACGAAGCACAGATACGCAGTATTTT.

The table lists this clone with a few counts. The genes are TRBV7-8 and TRBJ1-1; D is uncertain. This CDR3 spans 13 amino acids. Trimming removed 4 bases at V and 2 bases at J, with 8 bases between. The germline V gene has CDR1 SGHVS and CDR2 FQNEAQ. Written as DNA, the CDR3 is TGTGCCAGCAGCTCGAGGGAAAACACTGAAGCTTTCTTT. Translating it yields CASSSRENTEAFF.

The gene calls are TRBV2 and TRBJ1-1; no clear D gene. CDR1 is SNHLY, CDR2 FYNNEI, per germline. Trimming pared 1 base from V and 1 base from J, leaving 4 bases between. CDR3 size: 13 residues. The DNA of the CDR3 is TGTGCCAGCAGTGAAGAGTCGAACACTGAAGCTTTCTTT. This sequence encodes CASSEESNTEAFF.

The chain links TRBV27 to TRBJ1-5; the match to TRBD1 covers 7 bases. Germline V gene data show CDR1 as MNHEY and CDR2 as SMNVEV (reference sequence). The CDR3 has 14 amino acids. V shed 8 bases, J shed 3 bases, and the junction held 7 bases outside the gene matches. The CDR3: CASWDSALNQPQHF. The CDR3 nucleotides are TGTGCCAGCTGGGACAGCGCTCTCAATCAGCCCCAGCATTTT.

The genes are TRBV5-1 and TRBJ2-7, with TRBD2 matching 8 bases. This CDR3 is 14 amino acids long. Germline V gene lookup returns CDR1 SGHRS and CDR2 YFSETQ. V lost 5 bases and J lost 0; bases outside the gene matches: 4. The CDR3 loop is CASRETSDSYEQYF. The DNA of the CDR3 is TGCGCCAGCAGGGAGACTAGCGACTCCTACGAGCAGTACTTC.

V and J are TRBV28 and TRBJ2-7, with a possible D match to TRBD2 (6 bases). The CDR3 has 13 amino acids. Trimming pared 8 bases from V and 3 bases from J, leaving 14 bases between. Germline V lookup: CDR1 MDHEN, CDR2 SYDVKM. The CDR3 DNA reads as TGTGCCAGCGCGAGCGGGCCCCTCTACGAGCAGTACTTC. It is translated as CASASGPLYEQYF.

In the case of this clone: The sample carries other DNA sequences with the same CDR3. The CDR3 DNA is TGTGCCAGCAGTCGAACAGGGGCGGATTATGGCTACACCTTC. Translating it yields CASSRTGADYGYTF. The genes are TRBV6-6 and TRBJ1-2; 7 bases line up with TRBD1. Germline V lookup: CDR1 MNHNY, CDR2 SVGAGI (reference sequence). The CDR3 spans 14 residues. V dropped 5 bases and J dropped 5; count of bases not matched to a gene: 8.

The J gene is TRBJ2-2, the V gene TRBV6-1; D unclear. CDR1 and CDR2 from the germline V gene are MNHNS and SASEGT. The CDR3 is made up of 15 amino acids. V dropped 5 bases and J dropped 0 bases, with 10 bases sitting between them. CDR3 loop: CASSSRTPNTGELFF. CDR3 DNA: TGTGCCAGCAGTTCCCGGACCCCGAACACCGGGGAGCTGTTTTTT.

This clone was seen once. The V call is TRBV18, the J call TRBJ1-3; D remains unclear. This CDR3 is built from 16 residues. V dropped 3 bases and J dropped 0 bases, with 12 bases sitting between them. The V gene's germline CDR1 is KGHSH and CDR2 LQKENI. CDR3 region: CASSPVGFRSGNTIYF. The CDR3 DNA is TGTGCCAGCTCACCCGTCGGATTTCGCTCTGGAAACACCATATATTTT.

This clone was detected only once. The V gene is TRBV6-6, the J gene TRBJ2-2; tentatively, D is TRBD1 or TRBD2 (6 bases each). The CDR3 extends over 15 amino acids. V lost 4 bases and J lost 6, with 15 bases in between. CDR1 is MNHNY, CDR2 SVGAGI, per germline (reference sequence). The CDR3 spells CASSSEGVESGELFF. The CDR3 nucleotides are TGTGCCAGCAGTTCGGAGGGGGTAGAGTCCGGGGAGCTGTTTTTT.

The chain couples TRBV5-4 to TRBJ2-7; D is unclear. V lost 4 bases and J lost 6, with 8 bases in between. The germline CDR1 and CDR2 sequences are SGHNT and YYREEE (reference sequence). The CDR3 contains 11 residues. As DNA, the CDR3 is TGTGCCAGCAGCCTGGGCCTCGAGCAGTACTTC. Protein: CASSLGLEQYF. Supplemented by reference TRBV5-4 and TRBJ2-7, the full variable domain reads ETGVTQSPTHLIKTRGQQVTLRCSSQSGHNTVSWYQQALGQGPQFIFQYYREEENGRGNFPPRFSGLQFPNYSSELNVNALELDDSALYLCASSLGLEQYFGPGTRLTVT.

V and J are TRBV9 and TRBJ2-3, with 7 bases lining up with TRBD2. Germline V CDR1 and CDR2: SGDLS, YYNGEE. This CDR3 has 18 residues. J lost 6 bases, V lost 0 bases, and 16 bases had no gene match. CDR3: CASSVGGLSLRFVDTQYF. CDR3 nucleotides: TGTGCCAGCAGCGTAGGGGGACTATCCCTCCGGTTCGTGGATACGCAGTATTTT.

The sample holds a few counts of this clone. The gene calls are TRBV6-6 and TRBJ1-5, with TRBD1 matching 7 bases. The CDR3 has 15 amino acids. Germline values: CDR1 MNHNY, CDR2 SVGAGI (reference sequence). Trimming took 6 bases from V and 1 from J; bases not matched to a gene: 6. The CDR3 DNA reads as TGTGCCAGCAGGGAACAGGGGAAGAGCAATCAGCCCCAGCATTTT. Its protein product is CASREQGKSNQPQHF.

The J gene is TRBJ1-2, the V gene TRBV5-1; D is unclear. The CDR3 has 17 amino acids. The germline V gene encodes CDR1 SGHRS and CDR2 YFSETQ. Trimming removed 1 base from V and 4 bases from J, with 20 bases in between. The CDR3: CASSLQGAPDGAYGYTF. The CDR3 DNA reads as TGCGCCAGCAGCTTGCAAGGTGCCCCGGACGGAGCCTATGGCTACACCTTC. Full variable domain (missing parts from reference TRBV5-1 and TRBJ1-2): KAGVTQTPRYLIKTRGQQVTLSCSPISGHRSVSWYQQTPGQGLQFLFEYFSETQRNKGNFPGRFSGRQFSNSRSEMNVSTLELGDSALYLCASSLQGAPDGAYGYTFGSGTRLTVV.

V is TRBV27 and J is TRBJ1-2, with a tentative D call TRBD1 (6 bases). There are 13 residues in the CDR3. The V gene lost 6 bases and the J gene lost 4 bases, with 12 bases spanning the gap. CDR1 is MNHEY, CDR2 SMNVEV, per germline (reference sequence). The CDR3 loop is CASSTGYSYGYTF. The CDR3 DNA reads TGTGCCAGCAGCACAGGGTACTCCTATGGCTACACCTTC.

This chain connects TRBV11-2 to TRBJ2-3; 7 positions agree with TRBD1. The CDR3 is made up of 16 amino acids. Germline CDR1 SGHAT, CDR2 FQNNGV. J gave up 1 base and V 2 bases, and 6 bases lay outside the gene matches. The CDR3 DNA reads as TGTGCCAGCAGCTTAAGGCCGGGGACAGGCACAGATACGCAGTATTTT. This gives the protein CASSLRPGTGTDTQYF.

This clone was seen only a few times. V usage is TRBV29-1 and J usage is TRBJ1-1, with no clear D. The germline gives CDR1 SQVTM, CDR2 ANQGSEA. The CDR3 is made up of 11 amino acids. The CDR3 loop reads CIAHGYTEAFF. The DNA of the CDR3 is TGCATAGCTCATGGTTACACTGAAGCTTTCTTT.

The chain uses TRBV27 and TRBJ2-2; no firm D call. The CDR3 covers 15 residues. Trimming left V 3 bases short and J 3 bases short, with 11 bases between. Germline V lookup: CDR1 MNHEY, CDR2 SMNVEV (reference sequence). The DNA for the CDR3 is TGTGCCAGCAGTTTGGAGCCGTGGCACACCGGGGAGCTGTTTTTT. Its protein product is CASSLEPWHTGELFF.

The gene calls are TRBV5-1 and TRBJ1-1; a possible D gene is TRBD1 (5 bases). V gave up 2 bases and J gave up 7 bases, with 12 bases separating them. The CDR3 is made up of 13 amino acids. CDR1 SGHRS and CDR2 YFSETQ come from the germline V gene. CDR3 residues: CASSFGTADEAFF. In DNA form, the CDR3 reads TGCGCCAGCAGCTTTGGGACCGCGGATGAAGCTTTCTTT.

This clone showed up just once. This rearrangement joins TRBV25-1 to TRBJ2-1; D is perhaps TRBD1 (5 bases). Trimming took 3 bases from V and 2 from J, leaving 8 bases between them. From germline, CDR1 is MGHDK and CDR2 SYGVNS. This CDR3 is 14 amino acids long. For the CDR3, the DNA is TGTGCCAGCAGTGAGGAACAGGCCTACAATGAGCAGTTCTTC. Translating gives CASSEEQAYNEQFF. The whole variable domain, filled in from reference TRBV25-1 and TRBJ2-1, reads EADIYQTPRYLVIGTGKKITLECSQTMGHDKMYWYQQDPGMELHLIHYSYGVNSTEKGDLSSESTVSRIRTEHFPLTLESARPSHTSQYLCASSEEQAYNEQFFGPGTRLTVL.